The source of this TCR beta chain is a study of vaccination and CD4 T cells after COVID-19. Whole-study context: The cells in question were stimulated using overlapping spike peptides derived from SARS-CoV-2, HCoV-NL63, HCoV-OC43 and HCoV-229E. General observations from the study: There were relatively few convalescent patients studied, and there were no early post-infection timepoints.

With the Oncomine TCR Beta short-read assay, DNA from cultured CD4+ T cells was sequenced. A single record per CDR3 protein comes from TCRdb applying MiXCR to the PCR reads. The sample contains around 15,000 distinct CDR3 sequences, 78% of which appear only once. The CDR3 runs 14 residues. V was trimmed by 3 bases and J by 1 base, leaving 9 bases between them. Comments on this clonotype: Its antigen is not identified.

Treatment specified: approximately nine-day PBMC culture with coronavirus spike peptide pools or control peptides (ViraFEST assay). Antigen-specific T cell expansion with peptide pools preceded TCR sequencing in the ViraFEST approach. These CD4+ T cells came from roughly 11-day cultures by negative selection. This sequence joins TRBV12-3 or TRBV12-4 and TRBJ1-1; D gene uncertain. The receptor's source is a human donor who received a COVID-19 vaccine. The starting material was CD4+ T cells from blood, cultured in vitro, obtained after SARS-CoV-2 vaccination. The CDR3, as DNA: TGTGCCAGCAGTTTGAGCGGGCCGAACACTGAAGCTTTCTTT. Translating it yields CASSLSGPNTEAFF.